This T cell receptor (beta chain) emerged from a study of cytomegalovirus exposure and HLA in healthy donors. Regarding this clone: What it binds is not known.

Both 60 Vbeta primers and 13 Jbeta primers went into the PCR. Some clones are missing from TCRdb's copy, which holds only in-frame ones; the method was immunoSEQ multiplex PCR. The data contain around 180,000 clones, 84% of them singletons. Study observations and caveats: Previously analyzed data showed that most TCR beta V segments were productive at a frequency of about 87% or about 30%. Available immune exposure information covered CMV serostatus only. The authors later linked a missense DCLRE1C variant to TCR beta V- and J-gene trimming. Several of the most significant clusters appeared linked to common viral pathogens, based on a later analysis.

Trimming took off 4 bases at V and 6 bases at J, with 16 bases between the two ends. This CDR3 has 14 residues. Germline V gene data show CDR1 as SGHVS and CDR2 as FQNEAQ. The TCR was taken from a girl between 10 and 17 years old in good health and CMV-seropositive. The chain carries TRBV7-8 and TRBJ2-7, with D tentatively TRBD2 (6 bases). Sequenced material: PBMCs. CDR3 protein: CASSSLAGKAEQYF. DNA for the CDR3: TGTGCCAGCAGCTCGCTCGCGGGGAAGGCCGAGCAGTACTTC.